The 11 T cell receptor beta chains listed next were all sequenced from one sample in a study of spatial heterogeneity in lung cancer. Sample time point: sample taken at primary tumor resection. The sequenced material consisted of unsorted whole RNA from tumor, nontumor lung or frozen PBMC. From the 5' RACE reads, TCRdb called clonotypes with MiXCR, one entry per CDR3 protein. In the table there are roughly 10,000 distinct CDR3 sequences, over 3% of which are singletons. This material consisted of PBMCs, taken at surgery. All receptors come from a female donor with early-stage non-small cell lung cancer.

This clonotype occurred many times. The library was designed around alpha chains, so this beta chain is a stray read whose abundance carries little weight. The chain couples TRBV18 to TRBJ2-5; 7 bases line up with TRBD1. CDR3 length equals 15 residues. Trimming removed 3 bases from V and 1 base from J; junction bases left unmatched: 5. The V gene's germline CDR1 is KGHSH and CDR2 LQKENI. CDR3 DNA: TGTGCCAGCTCACCTTTAGGGGGCTTCCAAGAGACCCAGTACTTC. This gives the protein CASSPLGGFQETQYF.

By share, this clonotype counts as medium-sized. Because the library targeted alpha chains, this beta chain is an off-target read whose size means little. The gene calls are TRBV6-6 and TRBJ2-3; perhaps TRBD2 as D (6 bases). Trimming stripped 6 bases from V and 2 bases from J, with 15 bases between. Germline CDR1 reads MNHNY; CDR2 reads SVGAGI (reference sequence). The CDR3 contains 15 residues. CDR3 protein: CASSPGRGLTDTQYF. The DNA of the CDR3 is TGTGCCAGCAGCCCGGGACGGGGACTCACAGATACGCAGTATTTT.

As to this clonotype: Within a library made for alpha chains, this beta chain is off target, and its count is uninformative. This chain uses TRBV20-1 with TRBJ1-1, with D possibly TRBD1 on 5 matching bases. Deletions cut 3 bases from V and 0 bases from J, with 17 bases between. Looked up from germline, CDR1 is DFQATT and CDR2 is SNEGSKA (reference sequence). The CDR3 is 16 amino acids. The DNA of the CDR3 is TGCAGTGCTAGCCCCCCTTTGGGGGGTATGAACACTGAAGCTTTCTTT. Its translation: CSASPPLGGMNTEAFF.

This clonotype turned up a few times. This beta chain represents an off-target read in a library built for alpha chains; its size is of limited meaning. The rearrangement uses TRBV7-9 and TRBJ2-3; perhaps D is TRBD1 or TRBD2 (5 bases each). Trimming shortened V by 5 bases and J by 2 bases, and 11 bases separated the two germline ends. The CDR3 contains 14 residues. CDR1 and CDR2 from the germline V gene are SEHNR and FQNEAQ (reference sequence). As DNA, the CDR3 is TGTGCCAGCAGCCCCGGGACCAACACAGATACGCAGTATTTT. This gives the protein CASSPGTNTDTQYF.

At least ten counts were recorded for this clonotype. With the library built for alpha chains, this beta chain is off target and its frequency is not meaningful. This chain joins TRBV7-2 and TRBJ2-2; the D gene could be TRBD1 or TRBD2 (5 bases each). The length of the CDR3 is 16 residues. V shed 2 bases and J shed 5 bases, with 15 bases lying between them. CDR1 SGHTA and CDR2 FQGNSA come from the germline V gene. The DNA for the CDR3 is TGTGCCAGCAGCTTAAATATGGGGGATGTAACCGGGGAGCTGTTTTTT. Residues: CASSLNMGDVTGELFF.

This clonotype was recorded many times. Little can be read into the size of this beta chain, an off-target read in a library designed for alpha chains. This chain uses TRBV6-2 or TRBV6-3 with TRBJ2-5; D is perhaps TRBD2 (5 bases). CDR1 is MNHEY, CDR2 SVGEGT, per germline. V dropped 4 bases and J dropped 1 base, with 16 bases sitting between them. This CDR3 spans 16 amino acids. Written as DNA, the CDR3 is TGTGCCAGCAGTTCATCCGACTGGAGGTCCCAAGAGACCCAGTACTTC. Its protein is CASSSSDWRSQETQYF.

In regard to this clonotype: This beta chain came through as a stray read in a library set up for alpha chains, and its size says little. This chain's CDR3 is CASSSGQPGGLSNYGYTF. The CDR3 DNA sequence: TGCGCCAGCAGCTCCGGACAGCCCGGGGGTTTATCGAACTATGGCTACACCTTC. The chain is built from TRBV5-1 and TRBJ1-2, with a possible D match to TRBD1 (6 bases). V was cut by 3 bases and J by 2 bases, with 23 bases left in between. Germline lookup yields CDR1 SGHRS and CDR2 YFSETQ. The CDR3 runs to 18 residues.

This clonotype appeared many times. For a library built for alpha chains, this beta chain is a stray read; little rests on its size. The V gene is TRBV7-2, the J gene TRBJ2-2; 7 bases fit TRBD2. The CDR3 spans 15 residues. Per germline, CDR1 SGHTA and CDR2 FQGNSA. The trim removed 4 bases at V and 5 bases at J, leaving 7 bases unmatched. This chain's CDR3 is CASSSWAGATGELFF. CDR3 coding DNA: TGTGCCAGCAGCTCGTGGGCGGGAGCGACCGGGGAGCTGTTTTTT.

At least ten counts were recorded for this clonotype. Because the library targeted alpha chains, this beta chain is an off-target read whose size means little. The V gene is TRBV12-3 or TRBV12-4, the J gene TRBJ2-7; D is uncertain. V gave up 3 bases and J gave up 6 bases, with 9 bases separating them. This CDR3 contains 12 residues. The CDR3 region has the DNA TGTGCCAGCAGTTTGGTAACTATCGAGCAGTACTTC. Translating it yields CASSLVTIEQYF.

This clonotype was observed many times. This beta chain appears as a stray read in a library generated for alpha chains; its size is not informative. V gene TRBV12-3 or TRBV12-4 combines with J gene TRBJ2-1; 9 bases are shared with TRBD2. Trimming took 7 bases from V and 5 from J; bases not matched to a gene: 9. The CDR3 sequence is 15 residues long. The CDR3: CASTTLAGWDNEQFF. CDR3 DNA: TGTGCCAGCACCACTCTAGCGGGGTGGGACAATGAGCAGTTCTTC.

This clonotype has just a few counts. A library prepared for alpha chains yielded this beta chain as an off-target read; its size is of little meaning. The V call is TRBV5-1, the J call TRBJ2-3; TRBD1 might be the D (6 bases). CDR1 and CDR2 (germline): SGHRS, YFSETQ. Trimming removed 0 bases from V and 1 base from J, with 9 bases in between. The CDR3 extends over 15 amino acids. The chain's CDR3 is CASSLGTARTDTQYF. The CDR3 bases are TGCGCCAGCAGCTTGGGGACAGCCCGCACAGATACGCAGTATTTT.